This T cell receptor beta chain was profiled in a study of cytomegalovirus exposure and HLA in healthy donors. General study findings and limits: Rare TCR sequences dominated, though some public TCRs recurred in many donors. TCR beta sequences reportedly predicted the HLA-A and HLA-B alleles of most subjects accurately.

Amplification used 60 Vbeta primers and 13 Jbeta primers. Here immunoSEQ multiplex PCR was the method, and the copy in TCRdb shows in-frame clones only, minus some. The sample yields 150,000 to 200,000 clones, around 79% seen once. This clone has just a few counts. Its antigen is not identified. The CDR3 is 15 amino acids. CDR1 and CDR2 from the germline V gene are MNHNY and SVGAGI (reference sequence). Trimming removed 2 bases at V and 3 bases at J, with 13 bases between. This TCR came from a man aged 50 to 60 in good health and CMV-seropositive. Sequences were obtained from PBMCs. V usage is TRBV6-6 and J usage is TRBJ1-1, with TRBD1 as a possible D gene (6 bases). In nucleotides, the CDR3 is TGTGCCAGCAGTTACGCGCAGGGGACCTACACTGAAGCTTTCTTT. It codes for CASSYAQGTYTEAFF.